Listed below are T cell receptor beta chains from one sample, sequenced in a study of long-term antiretroviral therapy in people with HIV. Clones were sequenced by immunoSEQ multiplex PCR, and TCRdb holds only the in-frame ones, with some missing. The sample has about 35,000 clones, 65% to 80% seen once. The sample consisted of unsorted PBMCs, taken 3 years after starting antiretroviral therapy. The receptor set was obtained from a man aged 50-59 years with HIV. The CDR3 runs from the conserved cysteine through the conserved F or W. D genes are given only for firm matches. The size field is filled for only some rows; it gives once, few, many or a size class.

TRBV11-2	NA	15	TRBJ2-3	NA	CASSLRGTSTDTQYF	TGTGCCAGCAGCTTAAGGGGTACCAGCACAGATACGCAGTATTTT
TRBV7-6	once	13	TRBJ2-1	NA	CASRRTEYNEQFF	TGTGCCAGCAGACGGACAGAGTACAATGAGCAGTTCTTC
TRBV19	NA	15	TRBJ2-2	TRBD1	CASSLGTGIAGELFF	TGTGCCAGTAGTCTCGGGACAGGAATTGCCGGGGAGCTGTTTTTT
TRBV7-2	few	15	TRBJ2-1	TRBD2	CASSNPSGRGNEQFF	TGTGCCAGCAGCAATCCTAGCGGGAGGGGGAATGAGCAGTTCTTC
TRBV15	NA	15	TRBJ2-2	NA	CATSDLRANTGELFF	TGTGCCACCAGCGATTTACGAGCGAACACCGGGGAGCTGTTTTTT
TRBV27	medium-sized	13	TRBJ1-1	NA	CASSVTARTEAFF	TGTGCCAGCAGTGTGACAGCTAGGACTGAAGCTTTCTTT
TRBV6-6	few	10	TRBJ1-2	NA	CAVRGYGYTF	TGTGCCGTCCGAGGGTATGGCTACACCTTC
TRBV19	NA	13	TRBJ2-1	NA	CASSITSRNEQFF	TGTGCCAGTAGTATAACTAGTCGCAATGAGCAGTTCTTC
TRBV5-4	NA	15	TRBJ2-7	NA	CASSSKDGFSYEQYF	TGTGCCAGCAGCTCAAAGGACGGGTTCTCCTACGAGCAGTACTTC
TRBV14	NA	13	TRBJ1-1	NA	CASSPPVSAEAFF	TGTGCCAGCAGCCCCCCCGTCTCAGCTGAAGCTTTCTTT
TRBV5-1	NA	16	TRBJ2-4	NA	CASSTGAGRAKNIQYF	TGCGCCAGCAGCACAGGCGCAGGGAGAGCCAAAAACATTCAGTACTTC
TRBV9	NA	14	TRBJ1-1	NA	CASSVGRGRTEAFF	TGTGCCAGCAGCGTAGGTCGGGGGAGGACTGAAGCTTTCTTT
TRBV7-9	once	13	TRBJ1-2	NA	CASSFTNSYGYTF	TGTGCCAGCAGCTTCACGAACAGCTATGGCTACACCTTC
TRBV29-1	NA	12	TRBJ2-5	NA	CSVGRSGETQYF	TGCAGCGTTGGGCGGTCCGGGGAGACCCAGTACTTC
TRBV10-3	few	14	TRBJ1-5	NA	CAISESQGNQPQHF	TGTGCCATCAGTGAGTCACAAGGCAATCAGCCCCAGCATTTT
TRBV7-2	NA	17	TRBJ2-7	TRBD1	CASSLRGGTGGLDEQYF	TGTGCCAGCAGCTTAAGGGGAGGGACAGGGGGCTTGGACGAGCAGTACTTC
TRBV19	NA	14	TRBJ2-1	NA	CASSIDWNGNEQFF	TGTGCCAGTAGTATAGATTGGAATGGCAATGAGCAGTTCTTC
TRBV4-1	NA	14	TRBJ2-5	NA	CASSLIGVQETQYF	TGCGCCAGCAGCCTTATCGGGGTACAAGAGACCCAGTACTTC
TRBV29-1	NA	14	TRBJ2-7	TRBD1	CSVVRDRGSYEQYF	TGCAGCGTTGTCCGGGACAGGGGATCCTACGAGCAGTACTTC
TRBV19	once	14	TRBJ2-3	NA	CASSMLGGADTQYF	TGTGCCAGTAGTATGTTAGGGGGAGCGGATACGCAGTATTTT
TRBV28	NA	18	TRBJ1-5	TRBD1	CASSSTGPISRGNQPQHF	TGTGCCAGCAGCTCGACAGGGCCCATTTCCCGGGGCAATCAGCCCCAGCATTTT
TRBV7-2	NA	15	TRBJ2-1	TRBD1	CASSSTGGSYNEQFF	TGTGCCAGCAGCTCAACAGGGGGCTCCTACAATGAGCAGTTCTTC
TRBV29-1	NA	18	TRBJ2-3	NA	CSLEGRARSRGSTDTQYF	TGCAGCCTAGAGGGCCGCGCCCGGTCAAGGGGAAGCACAGATACGCAGTATTTT
TRBV7-9	once	15	TRBJ1-1	TRBD1	CASIQGAGVSPEAFF	TGTGCCAGCATCCAGGGGGCAGGGGTTTCTCCTGAAGCTTTCTTT
TRBV27	NA	12	TRBJ2-1	TRBD1	CASSSWDREQFF	TGTGCCAGCAGTTCCTGGGACAGAGAGCAGTTCTTC
TRBV19	NA	12	TRBJ2-7	NA	CASSIWGNEQYF	TGTGCCAGTAGTATTTGGGGCAACGAGCAGTACTTC
TRBV29-1	NA	13	TRBJ1-5	NA	CSARGGLNQPQHF	TGCAGCGCCCGGGGAGGCCTCAATCAGCCCCAGCATTTT
TRBV29-1	NA	12	TRBJ2-3	NA	CSVETGTDTQYF	TGCAGCGTTGAGACGGGAACAGATACGCAGTATTTT
TRBV18	NA	15	TRBJ1-2	NA	CASSPQGWRGDGYTF	TGTGCCAGCTCCCCCCAGGGATGGAGGGGCGATGGCTACACCTTC
TRBV2	few	15	TRBJ2-7	NA	CASIDPRAVRYEQYF	TGTGCCAGCATCGACCCGAGGGCCGTACGGTACGAGCAGTACTTC
TRBV20-1	NA	11	TRBJ2-1	NA	CSARQYNEQFF	TGCAGTGCTAGACAGTACAATGAGCAGTTCTTC
TRBV18	NA	14	TRBJ2-1	TRBD2	CASSPGIAGDEQFF	TGTGCCAGCTCACCGGGAATAGCGGGGGATGAGCAGTTCTTC